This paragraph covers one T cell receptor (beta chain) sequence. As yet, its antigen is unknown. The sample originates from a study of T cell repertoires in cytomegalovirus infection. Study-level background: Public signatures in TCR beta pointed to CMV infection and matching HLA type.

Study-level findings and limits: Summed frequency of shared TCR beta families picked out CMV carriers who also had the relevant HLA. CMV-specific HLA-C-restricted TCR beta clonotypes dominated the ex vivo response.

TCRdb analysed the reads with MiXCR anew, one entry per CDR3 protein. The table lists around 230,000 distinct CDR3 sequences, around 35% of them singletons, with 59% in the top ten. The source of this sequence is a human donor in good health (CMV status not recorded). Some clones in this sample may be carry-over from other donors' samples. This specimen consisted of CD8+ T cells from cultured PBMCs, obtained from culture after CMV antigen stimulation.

CDR3 bases: TGTGCCAGCAGGGCCAGTGGCACCCAGTACTTC. Translation: CASRASGTQYF. The rearrangement links TRBV12-3 or TRBV12-4 to TRBJ2-5, with D uncertain. Trimming pared 6 bases from V and 8 bases from J, leaving 10 bases between. This CDR3 comprises 11 residues.